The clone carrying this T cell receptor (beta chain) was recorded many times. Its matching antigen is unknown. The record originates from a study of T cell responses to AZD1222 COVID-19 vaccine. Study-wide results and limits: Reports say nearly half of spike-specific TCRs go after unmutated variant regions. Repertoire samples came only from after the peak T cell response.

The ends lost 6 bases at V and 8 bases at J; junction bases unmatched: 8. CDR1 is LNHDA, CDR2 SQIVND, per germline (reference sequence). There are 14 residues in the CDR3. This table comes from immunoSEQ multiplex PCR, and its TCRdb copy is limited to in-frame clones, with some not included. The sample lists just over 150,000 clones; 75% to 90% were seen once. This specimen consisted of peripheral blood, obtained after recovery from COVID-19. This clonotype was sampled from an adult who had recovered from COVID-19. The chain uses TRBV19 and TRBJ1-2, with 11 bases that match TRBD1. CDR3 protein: CASRADRGPMGYTF. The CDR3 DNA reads TGTGCCAGTAGAGCGGACAGGGGGCCGATGGGCTACACCTTC.